This T cell receptor (beta chain) was identified during a study of CD8+ T cells in alopecia areata. Study results and limitations: Mouse data revealed clearer TCR sharing than patient data did, a gap possibly tied to HLA.

The CDR3 is 15 residues long. Germline V gene data show CDR1 as MNHEY and CDR2 as SMNVEV (reference sequence). The junction had 9 bases not matched to a gene; V was cut back by 5 bases and J by 9 bases. Isolated RNA was reverse transcribed into cDNA used as the sequencing template. Sequencing used immunoSEQ multiplex PCR; TCRdb keeps in-frame clones, though not all of them. The sample contains 170,000 or so clones, 59% of which appear only once. This clone was seen a handful of times. Its target is not known. Lesional scalp tissue (obtained by punch biopsy) and peripheral blood were collected from alopecia areata patients.

This sequence originates from a human donor with alopecia areata. The rearrangement links TRBV27 to TRBJ1-6, with TRBD1 matching 8 bases. The sample in question was CD4+ T cells sorted from blood, obtained at week 0. The CDR3, as DNA: TGTGCCAGCAGTACCATGACAGGGGTCGGTTCACCCCTCCACTTT. It yields the protein CASSTMTGVGSPLHF.